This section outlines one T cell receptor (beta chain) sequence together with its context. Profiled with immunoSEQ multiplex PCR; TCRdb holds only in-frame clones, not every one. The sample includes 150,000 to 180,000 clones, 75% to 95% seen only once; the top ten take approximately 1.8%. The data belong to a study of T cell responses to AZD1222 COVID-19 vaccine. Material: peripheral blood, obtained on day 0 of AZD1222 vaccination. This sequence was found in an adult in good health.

CDR3 sequence reads: CASTVGQGAYNEQFF. Written as DNA, the CDR3 is TGTGCCAGCACCGTCGGACAGGGGGCCTACAATGAGCAGTTCTTC. The chain carries TRBV7-2 and TRBJ2-1; 10 nucleotides match TRBD1. Germline V gene lookup returns CDR1 SGHTA and CDR2 FQGNSA. With V trimmed by 7 bases and J by 2 bases, 5 bases remained unmatched. The CDR3 sequence is 15 residues long.